This T cell receptor (beta chain) originates from a study of T cell responses to AZD1222 COVID-19 vaccine. Study results and limitations: Among the donors, most were white British and more were female, and clonal diversity was possibly underestimated. Nearly half of spike-specific TCRs reportedly go after variant regions that carry no mutations.

Of note for this clone: Its antigen is unknown.

This table comes from immunoSEQ multiplex PCR, and its TCRdb copy is limited to in-frame clones, with some not included. This table holds about 160,000 clones, roughly 90% found once. Germline trimming cut 3 bases from V and 6 bases from J; bases unmatched to any gene: 5. This CDR3 comprises 13 residues. Germline assignment: CDR1 LNHDA and CDR2 SQIVND (reference sequence). This material consisted of peripheral blood, taken on day 0 of AZD1222 vaccination. The source of this sequence is an adult in good health. V gene TRBV19 combines with J gene TRBJ2-7, with 7 nucleotides matching TRBD1. The CDR3 nucleotides are TGTGCCAGTAGTATCGCGACAGGGCGCGAGCAGTACTTC. It encodes CASSIATGREQYF.